This note documents a single T cell receptor beta chain sequence. These data come from a study of control samples from healthy donors and cancer patients. Here immunoSEQ multiplex PCR was the method, and the copy in TCRdb shows in-frame clones only, minus some. The sample has 98,000 or so clones, approximately 80% seen once. Germline assignment: CDR1 SGHRS and CDR2 YFSETQ. The CDR3 consists of 16 residues. V was cut by 4 bases and J by 1 base, with 15 bases left in between. The sequence was collected from a woman between 25 and 40 years old in good health. This chain uses TRBV5-1 with TRBJ1-3; D not certain. Input material: blood. Here the CDR3 DNA reads TGCGCCAGCAGCCTCGCGGGGATTCAGTCTGGAAACACCATATATTTT. As protein: CASSLAGIQSGNTIYF.